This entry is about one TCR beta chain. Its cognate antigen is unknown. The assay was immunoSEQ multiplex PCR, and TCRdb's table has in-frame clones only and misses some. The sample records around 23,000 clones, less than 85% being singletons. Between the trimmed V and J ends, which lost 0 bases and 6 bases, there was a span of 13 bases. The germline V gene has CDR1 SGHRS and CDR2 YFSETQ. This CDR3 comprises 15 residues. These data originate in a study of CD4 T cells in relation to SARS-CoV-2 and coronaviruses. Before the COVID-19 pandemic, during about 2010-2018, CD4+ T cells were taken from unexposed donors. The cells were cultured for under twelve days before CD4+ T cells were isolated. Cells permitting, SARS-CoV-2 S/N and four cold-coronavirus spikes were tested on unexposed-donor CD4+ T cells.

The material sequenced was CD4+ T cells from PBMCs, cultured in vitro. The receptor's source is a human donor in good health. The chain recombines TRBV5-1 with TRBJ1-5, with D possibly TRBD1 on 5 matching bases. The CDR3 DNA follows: TGCGCCAGCAGCTTGGCTGGGGACCGTGGTCAGCCCCAGCATTTT. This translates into CASSLAGDRGQPQHF.